Below, 12 T cell receptor beta chains from the same sample are listed, as sequenced in a study of blood T cell repertoires in COVID-19. The repertoire was sequenced with immunoSEQ multiplex PCR; TCRdb's copy has only in-frame clones and lacks some. The sample has approximately 210,000 clones, around four fifths seen once. The material sequenced was peripheral blood. Receptors originate from a woman between 40 and 55 years old with active or convalescent COVID-19.

V is TRBV9 and J is TRBJ1-4; D unclear. Trimming took 2 bases from V and 8 from J, leaving 16 bases between them. Looked up from germline, CDR1 is SGDLS and CDR2 is YYNGEE. There are 15 residues in the CDR3. CDR3: CASSVSGGVREKLFF. CDR3 coding DNA: TGTGCCAGCAGCGTCTCCGGCGGGGTGCGGGAAAAACTGTTTTTT.

As concerns this clone: Other DNA sequences from this sample encode an identical CDR3 as well. The chain employs TRBV29-1 and TRBJ1-4; weak D call: TRBD1 (5 bases). Trimming removed 6 bases from V and 8 bases from J, with 10 bases in between. The CDR3 contains 11 residues. Germline V gene sequence: CDR1 SQVTM, CDR2 ANQGSEA. The CDR3, as DNA: TGCAGCGTGTTGGGGGGGGAAAAACTGTTTTTT. Translation gives CSVLGGEKLFF.

The J gene is TRBJ1-2, the V gene TRBV24-1; D gene uncertain. The CDR3 sequence is 13 residues long. Trimming removed 2 bases from V and 8 bases from J, with 11 bases in between. Germline loops: CDR1 KGHDR, CDR2 SFDVKD. CDR3 residues: CATSDSTLAGYTF. CDR3 bases: TGTGCCACCAGTGATTCCACGCTAGCCGGCTACACCTTC.

The rearrangement links TRBV28 to TRBJ2-2; maybe TRBD1 (6 bases). Germline CDR1 is MDHEN and CDR2 is SYDVKM. The CDR3 totals 16 residues. The germline V and J ends were trimmed by 7 bases and 4 bases, with 19 bases remaining between them. The CDR3 is CASTSQGIGRTGELFF. CDR3 bases: TGTGCCAGCACCTCTCAGGGGATCGGGCGCACCGGGGAGCTGTTTTTT.

The J gene is TRBJ1-2, the V gene TRBV27, with 8 bases aligning to TRBD1. V shed 5 bases and J 6 bases; nucleotides not matched to a gene: 8. Germline CDR1 and CDR2: MNHEY and SMNVEV (reference sequence). This CDR3 spans 14 amino acids. The CDR3 loop is CASSTGGGWDGYTF. CDR3 DNA: TGTGCCAGCAGTACAGGGGGGGGATGGGATGGCTACACCTTC.

The chain carries TRBV24-1 and TRBJ1-1; TRBD1 is a possible D gene (5 bases). CDR3 length: 13 amino acids. The V gene's germline CDR1 is KGHDR and CDR2 SFDVKD. Trimming stripped 3 bases from V and 7 bases from J, with 11 bases between. The CDR3 region is CATSDHQTDEAFF. CDR3 sequence (DNA): TGTGCCACCAGTGATCACCAGACAGATGAAGCTTTCTTT.

This sequence joins TRBV9 and TRBJ1-2; D remains ambiguous. The germline V and J ends were trimmed by 4 bases and 0 bases, with 7 bases remaining between them. The CDR3 spans 13 residues. The V gene's germline CDR1 is SGDLS and CDR2 YYNGEE. The CDR3 coding sequence is TGTGCCAGCAGCCCCGGGTCTAACTATGGCTACACCTTC. Its translation: CASSPGSNYGYTF.

The genes are TRBV19 and TRBJ2-2; TRBD2 matches at 9 bases. The CDR3 contains 15 residues. V dropped 0 bases and J dropped 6; count of bases not matched to a gene: 2. Germline CDR1 is LNHDA and CDR2 is SQIVND (reference sequence). The CDR3 DNA reads TGTGCCAGTAGTATAGATCGACTAGCGGCCGGGGAGCTGTTTTTT. It is translated as CASSIDRLAAGELFF.

CDR3 protein: CASSQTGTRQETQYF. In DNA, the CDR3 is TGCGCCAGCAGCCAAACAGGGACACGCCAAGAGACCCAGTACTTC. The chain joins TRBV4-3 to TRBJ2-5; D perhaps matches TRBD1 (6 bases). The CDR3 extends over 15 amino acids. Germline V lookup: CDR1 LGHNA, CDR2 YSLEER. V was pared by 2 bases and J by 1 base, with 11 bases between.

This sequence joins TRBV9 and TRBJ2-2; 14 nucleotides align to TRBD2. From germline, CDR1 is SGDLS and CDR2 YYNGEE. The CDR3 totals 18 residues. J lost 4 bases, V lost 3 bases, and 8 bases had no gene match. CDR3 residues: CASSGRLAGGPVTGELFF. CDR3 DNA sequence: TGTGCCAGCAGCGGAAGACTAGCGGGGGGGCCTGTCACCGGGGAGCTGTTTTTT.

The rearrangement uses TRBV19 and TRBJ1-5; 7 nucleotides match TRBD1. V lost 5 bases and J lost 2; bases outside the gene matches: 12. This CDR3 comprises 17 residues. CDR1 is LNHDA, CDR2 SQIVND, per germline (reference sequence). The CDR3 coding sequence is TGTGCCAGTAGTCCTCCTTACAGGGGCGAAGGCAATCAGCCCCAGCATTTT. Protein product: CASSPPYRGEGNQPQHF. Variable domain in full (rest from reference TRBV19 and TRBJ1-5): DGGITQSPKYLFRKEGQNVTLSCEQNLNHDAMYWYRQDPGQGLRLIYYSQIVNDFQKGDIAEGYSVSREKKESFPLTVTSAQKNPTAFYLCASSPPYRGEGNQPQHFGDGTRLSIL.

This clone has just one count. The gene calls are TRBV3-1 (or the pseudogene TRBV3-2) and TRBJ1-4; D is undetermined. The CDR3 has 17 residues. Trimming stripped 1 base from V and 0 bases from J, with 12 bases between. Looked up from germline, CDR1 is LGHDT and CDR2 is YNNKEL (reference sequence). The CDR3 protein is CASSQARAGPTNEKLFF. The CDR3 DNA is TGTGCCAGCAGCCAAGCCAGAGCAGGCCCAACTAATGAAAAACTGTTTTTT.